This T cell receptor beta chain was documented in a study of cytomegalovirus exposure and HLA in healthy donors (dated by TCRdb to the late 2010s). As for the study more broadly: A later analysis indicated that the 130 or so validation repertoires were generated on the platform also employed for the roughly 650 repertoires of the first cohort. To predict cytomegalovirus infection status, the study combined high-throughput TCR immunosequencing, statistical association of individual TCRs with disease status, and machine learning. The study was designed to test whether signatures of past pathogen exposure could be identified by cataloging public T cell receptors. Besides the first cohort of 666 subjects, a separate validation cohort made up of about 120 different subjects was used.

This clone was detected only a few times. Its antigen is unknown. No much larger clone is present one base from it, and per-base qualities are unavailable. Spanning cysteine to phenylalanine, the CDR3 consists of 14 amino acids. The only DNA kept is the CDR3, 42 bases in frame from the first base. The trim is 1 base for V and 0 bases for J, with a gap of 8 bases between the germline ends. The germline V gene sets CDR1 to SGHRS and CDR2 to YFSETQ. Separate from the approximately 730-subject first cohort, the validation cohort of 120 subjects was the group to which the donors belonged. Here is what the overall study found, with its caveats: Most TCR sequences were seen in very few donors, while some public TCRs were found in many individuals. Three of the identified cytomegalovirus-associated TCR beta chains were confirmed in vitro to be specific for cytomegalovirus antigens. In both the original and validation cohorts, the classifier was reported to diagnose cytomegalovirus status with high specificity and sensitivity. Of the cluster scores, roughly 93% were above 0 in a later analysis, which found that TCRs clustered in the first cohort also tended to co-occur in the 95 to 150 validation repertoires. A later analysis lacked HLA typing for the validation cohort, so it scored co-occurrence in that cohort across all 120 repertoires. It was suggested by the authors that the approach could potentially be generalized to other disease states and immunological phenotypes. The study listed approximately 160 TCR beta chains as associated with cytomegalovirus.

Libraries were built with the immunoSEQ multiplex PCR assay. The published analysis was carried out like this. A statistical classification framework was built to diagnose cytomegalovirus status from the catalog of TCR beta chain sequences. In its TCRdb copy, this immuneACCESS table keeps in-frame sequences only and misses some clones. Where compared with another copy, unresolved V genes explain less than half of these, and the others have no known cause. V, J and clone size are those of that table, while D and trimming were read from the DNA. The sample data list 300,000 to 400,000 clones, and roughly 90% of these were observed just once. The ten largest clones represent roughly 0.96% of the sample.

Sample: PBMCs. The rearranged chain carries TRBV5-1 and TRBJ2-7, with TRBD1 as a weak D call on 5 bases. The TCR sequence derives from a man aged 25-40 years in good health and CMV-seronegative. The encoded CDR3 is CASSLTGFSYEQYF. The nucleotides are TGCGCCAGCAGCTTGACAGGCTTCTCCTACGAGCAGTACTTC.